These 27 T cell receptor beta chains share one sample of origin, sequenced in a study of Graves' ophthalmopathy and Graves' hyperthyroidism. Amplification from RNA transcripts yielded the TCR beta CDR3 regions. HTBI primers primed a first-round RT-PCR, and a second-round multiplex PCR followed. One entry per CDR3 protein results from TCRdb running MiXCR on the multiplex PCR reads. The table lists roughly 410,000 distinct CDR3 sequences, 15% of them singletons. The sequencing input was peripheral blood. These receptors all come from a woman aged 18-29 years with stable Graves' hyperthyroidism.

This clonotype was recorded many times. The chain links TRBV7-8 to TRBJ1-2; 7 nucleotides line up with TRBD1. J gave up 3 bases and V 4 bases, and 5 bases lay outside the gene matches. There are 14 residues in the CDR3. Germline V CDR1 and CDR2: SGHVS, FQNEAQ. The CDR3 nucleotides read TGTGCCAGCAGCTCAACCGGGACAGACTATGGCTACACCTTC. Its translation is CASSSTGTDYGYTF. Full variable domain (missing parts from reference TRBV7-8 and TRBJ1-2): GAGVSQSPRYKVAKRGQDVALRCDPISGHVSLFWYQQALGQGPEFLTYFQNEAQLDKSGLPSDRFFAERPEGSVSTLKIQRTQQEDSAVYLCASSSTGTDYGYTFGSGTRLTVV.

The chain joins TRBV4-2 to TRBJ2-7; D gene uncertain. The CDR3 is made up of 15 amino acids. Trimming left V 0 bases short and J 4 bases short, with 13 bases between. Germline lookup yields CDR1 LGHNA and CDR2 YNFKEQ. DNA for the CDR3: TGTGCCAGCAGCCAAGATCTTGGTGAGACTTACGAGCAGTACTTC. Protein product: CASSQDLGETYEQYF.

This chain uses TRBV6-5 with TRBJ2-7; D uncertain. V lost 0 bases and J 3 bases, leaving 9 bases between the germline ends. The CDR3 contains 14 residues. Germline V lookup: CDR1 MNHEY, CDR2 SVGAGI. The CDR3 DNA is TGTGCCAGCAGTTACTCGGCGGCCAACTACGAGCAGTACTTC. Encoded protein: CASSYSAANYEQYF.

The count of this clonotype is one. Possible read error: a much larger clone is one base away. In nucleotides, the CDR3 is TGTGCCAGCAGCCCCGAGGGGGGACGCTACGAGCTGTACTTC. Translated, it gives CASSPEGGRYELYF. The rearrangement links TRBV6-1 to TRBJ2-7, with D perhaps assigned TRBD1 or TRBD2 (6 bases each). CDR3 size: 14 residues. Germline lookup yields CDR1 MNHNS and CDR2 SASEGT.

The chain carries TRBV13 and TRBJ1-2; maybe TRBD1 (5 bases). The length of the CDR3 is 14 residues. Germline V lookup: CDR1 PRHDT, CDR2 FYEKMQ (reference sequence). Deletions cut 5 bases from V and 4 bases from J, with 14 bases between. The CDR3 loop is CASSTRGAPYGYTF. The CDR3 DNA is TGTGCCAGCAGCACCCGCGGGGCTCCCTATGGCTACACCTTC.

This clonotype was counted only a few times. CDR3 sequence reads: CSAPSGWTDTQYF. The CDR3 bases are TGCAGTGCTCCGTCGGGTTGGACAGATACGCAGTATTTT. The rearrangement links TRBV20-1 to TRBJ2-3; D unresolved. There are 13 residues in the CDR3. The germline V gene encodes CDR1 DFQATT and CDR2 SNEGSKA (reference sequence). Trimming pared 5 bases from V and 3 bases from J, leaving 12 bases between.

This clonotype was found many times. The rearrangement joins TRBV12-3 or TRBV12-4 to TRBJ2-5; D uncertain. The CDR3 contains 14 residues. Trimming shortened V by 7 bases and J by 2 bases, and 14 bases separated the two germline ends. The CDR3 loop reads CASTHGRIQETQYF. For the CDR3, the DNA is TGTGCCAGCACCCACGGACGGATTCAAGAGACCCAGTACTTC.

The sample holds many counts of this clonotype. V gene TRBV20-1 combines with J gene TRBJ1-2; TRBD1 is a possible D gene (6 bases). Looked up from germline, CDR1 is DFQATT and CDR2 is SNEGSKA (reference sequence). Trimming took off 6 bases at V and 8 bases at J, with 16 bases between the two ends. This CDR3 spans 12 amino acids. The CDR3 here is CSAKDSSMGYTF. CDR3 nucleotides: TGCAGTGCGAAGGACAGCTCTATGGGCTACACCTTC.

At least ten counts were recorded for this clonotype. The rearrangement uses TRBV11-3 and TRBJ1-1; D is uncertain. Trimming removed 1 base at V and 5 bases at J, with 8 bases between. The CDR3 is 13 amino acids. Germline-derived CDR1 and CDR2 are SGHNT and YENEEA. CDR3 in amino acids: CASSLGAFTEAFF. The CDR3 bases are TGTGCCAGCAGCTTAGGAGCGTTTACTGAAGCTTTCTTT.

This clonotype showed up many times. CDR3 sequence: CASSSFRGPDTEAFF. CDR3 sequence (DNA): TGTGCCAGCAGTTCCTTCAGGGGGCCCGACACTGAAGCTTTCTTT. This chain uses TRBV6-2 or TRBV6-3 with TRBJ1-1; 8 bases align to TRBD1. CDR1 is MNHEY, CDR2 SVGEGT, per germline. CDR3 size: 15 residues. V gave up 4 bases and J gave up 3 bases; unmatched junction bases: 7.

In this sample, this clonotype turned up many times. The chain carries TRBV7-2 and TRBJ1-2, with a possible D match to TRBD1 (5 bases). V lost 4 bases and J lost 4, with 10 bases in between. Germline CDR1 reads SGHTA; CDR2 reads FQGNSA. This CDR3 spans 13 amino acids. CDR3 sequence (DNA): TGTGCCAGCAGCTCCAGACAGAGCTATGGCTACACCTTC. Protein sequence: CASSSRQSYGYTF.

The table lists this clonotype with many counts. V gene TRBV6-2 or TRBV6-3 combines with J gene TRBJ2-2; 8 nucleotides align to TRBD2. In germline, CDR1 is MNHEY, CDR2 SVGEGT. The ends lost 0 bases at V and 4 bases at J; junction bases unmatched: 13. This CDR3 is 19 amino acids long. CDR3 region: CASSYSHSRLAGGTGELFF. In DNA form, the CDR3 reads TGTGCCAGCAGTTACTCCCACTCCCGACTTGCGGGGGGCACCGGGGAGCTGTTTTTT.

As regards this clonotype: A much larger clone lies a single base off, so this may be a read error. This sequence joins TRBV27 and TRBJ2-5, with D perhaps TRBD1 (6 bases). There are 15 residues in the CDR3. Per the germline V gene, CDR1 is MNHEY and CDR2 is SMNVEV (reference sequence). Trimming took 5 bases from V and 1 from J, leaving 14 bases between them. The CDR3 region is CASSDLRDTQETQYF. The CDR3 DNA follows: TGTGCCAGCAGTGATTTACGGGACACCCAAGAGACCCAGTACTTC.

This clonotype was recorded many times. The J gene is TRBJ1-6, the V gene TRBV4-1, with 7 bases fitting TRBD1. Losses at the gene ends were 1 base for V and 7 bases for J; bases not matched to a gene: 4. The CDR3 sequence is 15 residues long. From germline, CDR1 is MGHRA and CDR2 YSYEKL. The CDR3, as DNA: TGCGCCAGCAGCCAAGGGACAGGCGGCAATTCACCCCTCCACTTT. This sequence encodes CASSQGTGGNSPLHF.

This clonotype appeared many times. V gene TRBV19 combines with J gene TRBJ1-1, with TRBD1 matching 7 bases. There are 19 residues in the CDR3. J was trimmed by 0 bases and V by 0 bases; bases with no gene match: 13. Germline CDR1 and CDR2: LNHDA and SQIVND (reference sequence). CDR3 in DNA: TGTGCCAGTAGTATAGAACTGCGACAGGGTTCCCGAATGAACACTGAAGCTTTCTTT. Its translation is CASSIELRQGSRMNTEAFF.

Ten or more counts support this clonotype. The J gene is TRBJ2-5, the V gene TRBV12-5; 8 nucleotides match TRBD1. J was trimmed by 3 bases and V by 6 bases; bases with no gene match: 6. CDR3 length: 14 residues. In germline, CDR1 is LGHNT, CDR2 FRNRAP. The CDR3 here is CASGTGTGEETQYF. CDR3 nucleotides: TGTGCTAGTGGAACAGGGACAGGAGAAGAGACCCAGTACTTC.

Many counts were recorded for this clonotype. The rearrangement uses TRBV24-1 and TRBJ2-2; no firm D call. The CDR3 length is 14 residues. The V gene lost 1 base and the J gene lost 5 bases, with 7 bases spanning the gap. In germline, CDR1 is KGHDR, CDR2 SFDVKD. The CDR3 sequence: CATSDFSPTGELFF. For the CDR3, the DNA is TGTGCCACCAGTGATTTCAGCCCGACCGGGGAGCTGTTTTTT.

This clonotype was counted many times. The chain employs TRBV27 and TRBJ2-5; tentatively, D is TRBD1 or TRBD2 (5 bases each). Trimming shortened V by 5 bases and J by 2 bases, and 12 bases separated the two germline ends. The CDR3 is 14 residues long. Germline V gene data show CDR1 as MNHEY and CDR2 as SMNVEV (reference sequence). This CDR3 is CASSLWGSQETQYF. CDR3 nucleotide sequence: TGTGCCAGCAGTCTATGGGGGTCACAAGAGACCCAGTACTTC.

The chain uses TRBV6-5 and TRBJ2-5; D might be TRBD1 (5 bases). Germline loops: CDR1 MNHEY, CDR2 SVGAGI. V lost 0 bases, J lost 3 bases, and 11 bases lay in between. CDR3 length equals 15 residues. The CDR3 region is CASSYSVTEKETQYF. For the CDR3, the DNA is TGTGCCAGCAGTTACTCTGTGACAGAGAAAGAGACCCAGTACTTC.

At least ten counts were recorded for this clonotype. V usage is TRBV10-3 and J usage is TRBJ2-7; 9 bases are a match to TRBD1. Germline V CDR1 and CDR2: ENHRY, SYGVKD. J lost 5 bases, V lost 11 bases, and 16 bases had no gene match. The length of the CDR3 is 15 residues. This CDR3 reads CASKTTRTGVDEQYF. CDR3 bases: TGTGCCTCCAAAACGACACGGACAGGGGTAGACGAGCAGTACTTC.

This clonotype was found many times. One junction end disagrees with the germline gene, perhaps due to a read error. The rearrangement uses TRBV6-1 and TRBJ2-4; D is perhaps TRBD1 or TRBD2 (5 bases each). This CDR3 spans 17 amino acids. CDR1 is MNHNS, CDR2 SASEGT, per germline. CDR3: CASSEVKGKGDKNIKYF. The DNA of the CDR3 is TGTGCCAGCAGTGAAGTTAAGGGGAAGGGAGACAAAAACATTAAGTACTTC.

This chain joins TRBV12-3 or TRBV12-4 and TRBJ2-7; 11 nucleotides match TRBD2. The CDR3 sequence is 15 residues long. J gave up 1 base and V 5 bases, and 4 bases lay outside the gene matches. The CDR3 protein is CASSLSGGGSYEQYF. The DNA of the CDR3 is TGTGCCAGCAGTCTTAGCGGGGGGGGATCCTACGAGCAGTACTTC.

The DNA of the CDR3 is TGTGCCAGCAGCGACAGCTCCTATAATTCACCCCTCCACTTT. Amino acids: CASSDSSYNSPLHF. The V call is TRBV6-1, the J call TRBJ1-6, with D perhaps TRBD1 (5 bases). CDR1 MNHNS and CDR2 SASEGT come from the germline V gene. V lost 6 bases and J 0 bases, leaving 6 bases between the germline ends. The CDR3 has 14 residues.

CDR3 protein: CASSPPARGGTEAFF. CDR3 nucleotides: TGTGCCAGCAGCCCTCCTGCCAGGGGTGGCACTGAAGCTTTCTTT. This chain uses TRBV28 with TRBJ1-1; possibly TRBD1 for D (6 bases). The germline V and J ends were trimmed by 6 bases and 4 bases, with 18 bases remaining between them. The V gene's germline CDR1 is MDHEN and CDR2 SYDVKM. The length of the CDR3 is 15 residues.

Ten or more counts support this clonotype. V gene TRBV6-5 combines with J gene TRBJ1-5, with a tentative D call TRBD1 (6 bases). The V end lost 7 bases, the J end lost 0 bases, and 13 bases lay between the germline ends. Germline CDR1 reads MNHEY; CDR2 reads SVGAGI. The CDR3 runs to 15 residues. Here the CDR3 reads CASTRQDSSNQPQHF. The CDR3 DNA follows: TGTGCCAGCACCCGACAGGATTCTAGCAATCAGCCCCAGCATTTT.

The chain couples TRBV3-1 to TRBJ2-5; maybe TRBD1 (5 bases). CDR3 length: 15 residues. The V gene's germline CDR1 is LGHDT and CDR2 YNNKEL (reference sequence). V was cut by 0 bases and J by 4 bases, with 12 bases left in between. In DNA, the CDR3 is TGTGCCAGCAGCCAAGATGTTTTGCAGGGAGAGACCCAGTACTTC. Protein product: CASSQDVLQGETQYF.

This clonotype was detected ten times or more. J is TRBJ1-2 and V is TRBV12-3 or TRBV12-4; D ambiguous. V was clipped by 1 base and J by 9 bases, with 9 bases between them. This CDR3 contains 12 residues. The CDR3 DNA reads TGTGCCAGCAGTTTAGGGCCGTCCAGCTACACCTTC. Its protein is CASSLGPSSYTF.